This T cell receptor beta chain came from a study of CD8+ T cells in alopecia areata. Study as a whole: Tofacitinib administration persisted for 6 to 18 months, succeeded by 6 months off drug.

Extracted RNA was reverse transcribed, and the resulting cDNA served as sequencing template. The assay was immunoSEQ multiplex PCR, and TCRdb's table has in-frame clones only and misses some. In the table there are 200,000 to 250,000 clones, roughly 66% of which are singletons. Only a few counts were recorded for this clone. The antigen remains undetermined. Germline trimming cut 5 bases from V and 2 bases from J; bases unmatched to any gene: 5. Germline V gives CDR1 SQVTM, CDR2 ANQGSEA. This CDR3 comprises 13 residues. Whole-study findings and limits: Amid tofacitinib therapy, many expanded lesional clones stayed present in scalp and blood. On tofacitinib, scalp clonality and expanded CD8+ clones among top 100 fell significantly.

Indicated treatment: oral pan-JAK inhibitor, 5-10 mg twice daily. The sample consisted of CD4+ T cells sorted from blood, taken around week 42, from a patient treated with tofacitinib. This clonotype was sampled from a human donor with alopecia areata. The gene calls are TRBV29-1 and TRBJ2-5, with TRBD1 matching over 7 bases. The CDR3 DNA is TGCAGCGTTCCGGGACAGTCACAAGAGACCCAGTACTTC. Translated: CSVPGQSQETQYF.